The present entry profiles one TCR beta chain with its context. This clone showed up just a few times. What this receptor recognizes is not known. No much larger clone exists at a distance of one base, and base qualities are not known. Libraries came from the immunoSEQ multiplex PCR assay. For the multiplex PCR, a mixture combining 60 forward primers for TCR Vbeta segments and 13 reverse primers for TCR Jbeta segments was used. The CDR3 region of rearranged TCR beta genes was amplified from genomic DNA by a multiplex PCR assay. The Illumina HiSeq System was used to sequence the amplified TCR beta libraries as 87-base-pair reads. Processing in the source paper ran as follows. A later analysis counted approximately 84 million unique TCR beta chains across the 666 repertoires, and about 10 million of these chains were shared by at least two donors. Raw reads were error-corrected and collapsed into unique sequences by a nearest-neighbor algorithm in which closely related sequences were merged to remove PCR and sequencing errors. CDR3 sequences were aligned to IMGT reference sequences to assign V, D and J gene segments. For a sequence to be retained, a match of at least six nucleotides to both a V gene segment and a J gene segment was required. A rearrangement counted as productive if the CDR3 had no stop codons and remained in frame with V and J, and every other rearrangement counted as non-productive. CDR3 was defined by IMGT convention, running from the second conserved V-encoded cysteine to the conserved J-encoded phenylalanine. The earlier analysis of approximately 500 of the donors excluded sequences that lacked an unambiguous match to a single V gene segment. An earlier analysis of around 600 of the donors classified V segments as functional when productive rearrangements were above 56.7% and as segregating when the standard deviation between donors was above 5%. A statistical classification framework was built to diagnose cytomegalovirus status from the catalog of TCR beta chain sequences. In a later analysis, TCR nucleotide sequences were compared against IMGT/GENE-DB human TR gene sequences so that V and J genes could be assigned. Using the TCRdist pipeline, a later analysis assigned CDR3 sequences along with most-parsimonious VDJ recombination scenarios. In a later analysis, every TCR beta chain was defined by the combination of its CDR3 amino acid sequence and its V-gene family, and reads without a unique V-gene family were dropped. To address suspected cross-contamination and a sequencing artifact, a later analysis removed roughly 580 highly shared, low-generation-probability nucleotide sequences. A later analysis calculated a clonal expansion index for each public chain from normalized within-repertoire ranks of inferred template counts. In a later analysis, generation probabilities were computed with a VDJ recombination model fitted to out-of-frame rearrangements, and the resulting probabilities were checked against IGoR. Hypergeometric tests were used in a later analysis to score TCR-TCR, TCR-HLA and TCR-CMV co-occurrence, with a repertoire-size bias correction applied to the TCR pairs. A later analysis estimated false discovery rates by permuting HLA or CMV assignments 20 times. In a later analysis, co-occurring TCRs were grouped using DBSCAN, and TCRdist sequence similarity was added for clustering within HLA-allele-positive subsets. Co-occurrence clustering excluded repertoires with fewer than 30,000 or more than 120,000 public chains, plus five with anomalous nucleotide sharing. TCRdb carries this immuneACCESS record with in-frame sequences only. Its versions omit some clonotypes, under half of them owing to an unresolved V gene in the studies checked, with the rest unexplained. That table supplies the V and J calls and clone size; D and trimming were determined from the DNA. This sample gives under 120,000 clones in total; approximately 66% of them show up just once. About a tenth of the sample lies in the top ten.

The cohort comprised more than 550 healthy bone marrow donors. At the time of sampling, every cohort member was nominally healthy, though immune exposures that went unrecorded were likely present. The donor tested CMV seropositive, placing the donor among the roughly 270 seropositive members of the cohort. A peripheral blood sample was provided by each donor, and peripheral blood mononuclear cells were used for TCR beta sequencing. Genomic DNA was extracted from the blood cell samples with the Qiagen DNeasy Blood Extraction Kit. There are 16 amino acids in the CDR3, from cysteine to phenylalanine inclusive. Left in the record is the CDR3 DNA by itself, 48 bases read in frame from the first base. CDR1 is given as PRHDT and CDR2 as FYEKMQ, both from the germline V gene (reference sequence). V lost 4 bases and J lost 0 bases, and the count of bases not matched to a germline gene is 9. This record comes from a study of cytomegalovirus exposure and HLA in healthy donors (dated by TCRdb to about 2017). Regarding the study in general: An earlier analysis of 587 of the donors reported around 280 Gb of sequence data and 95 million to 130 million unique TCR beta sequences obtained from about 170 million T cells. An early release covering roughly 600 HLA-typed donors comprised approximately 290 gigabases of sequencing data and around 80 million unique TCR sequences. Of the 350 to 450 genotyped donors, 81% were placed in the genetic ancestry cluster associated with self-reported Caucasian donors. The study was designed to test whether signatures of past pathogen exposure could be identified by cataloging public T cell receptors. The T cell repertoires of several hundred subjects were profiled by immunosequencing and related to cytomegalovirus serostatus. A separate validation cohort of more than 100 different subjects was used in addition to the roughly 640-subject first cohort. To predict cytomegalovirus infection status, the study brought together high-throughput TCR immunosequencing, statistical association of individual TCRs with disease status, and machine learning. A later analysis re-examined previously published TCR beta repertoires from roughly 720 donors and added high-resolution HLA genotyping to investigate patterns of TCR occurrence. Rather than drawing on any new phenotypic data, the later analysis identified candidate immune exposures from TCR beta sequences and the way those sequences occurred across donors. An earlier analysis of approximately 640 of the donors applied high-throughput TCR beta sequencing to assess whether each TCR beta V gene segment acted as functional or pseudogenic. Donor age, sex, ethnicity and CMV serostatus were collected together with the repertoire data. Genome-wide SNP genotypes for about 55% of the roughly 670 donors were used in a later genetic analysis, which treated that subset as a discovery cohort. Every discovery cohort repertoire had been produced on one sequencing platform. HLA typing included class I and class II loci at four-digit resolution. The number of donors typed differed by locus, with 629-630 for A, B, C, DRB1 and DQB1, roughly 520 for DQA1, about 610 for DPA1, and 450 to 480 for DPB1. Roughly 5 DR-DQ haplotypes were handled as single units for association and clustering, since linkage in the cohort was strong. Across about 370 genotyped donors of the cohort, an average of about 240,000 unique TCR beta nucleotide sequences per donor were sequenced, and roughly 17% of those sequences were non-productive. Study-wide findings and limitations: Several of the top co-occurrence clusters appeared to be linked to parvovirus B19, influenza, CMV and Epstein-Barr virus, according to a later analysis. A further reported finding was that TCR beta sequences accurately predicted the HLA-A and HLA-B alleles for most subjects in the first cohort. A later genetic analysis reported fewer N-insertions in productive TCRs among donors in an Asian-associated ancestry cluster than the roughly 700-donor mean. The presence/absence analyses assumed that sequencing depth was roughly uniform across donors, and that assumption may not be true. In an earlier analysis of some 640 of the donors, most TCR beta V segments were observed in productive rearrangements about 87% or about 30% of the time, broadly matching IMGT annotations. Linkage disequilibrium might explain the correlated functional status among segregating V segments, but an unknown experimental factor could not be excluded. When HLA alleles, especially DR and DQ, strongly co-occurred, TCR associations were difficult to assign to individual alleles. While some public TCRs were present in many individuals, most TCR sequences turned up only very rarely across donors. The authors suggested that the approach could potentially be extended to other disease states and immunological phenotypes. A group of highly shared sequence variants was considered likely to be a technical artifact of the sequencing pipeline. Because some donors lacked HLA typing at each locus, the association tests relied only on the typed subset. Compared with equally common non-associated chains, HLA-associated TCR beta chains in a later analysis were more clonally expanded and had lower generation probabilities. In a later analysis, most CMV-associated TCR beta chains were found to appear HLA-restricted, with HLA associations seemingly driven largely by CMV exposure. At a false discovery rate of 0.05, a later analysis linked 16,951 TCR beta sequences to specific HLA alleles. In vitro tests confirmed that a few of the cytomegalovirus-associated TCR beta chains recognize cytomegalovirus antigens. For the cohort, immune exposure information was limited to CMV serostatus. According to a later analysis, TCR association rates differed among HLA loci, with DRB1 alleles showing the most associated TCRs and HLA-C alleles showing the fewest. Some IMGT-functional V segments, including TRBV6-2 and TRBV6-3, could not be distinguished by the 87-base-pair reads and were therefore excluded. In the study, 150 to 200 TCR beta chains were listed as associated with cytomegalovirus. This cohort had only TCR beta chains sequenced, and the lack of alpha or paired-chain data limited which features could be detected. In both the original and validation cohorts, the classifier was reported to diagnose cytomegalovirus status with high specificity and sensitivity. Fewer than 20 rarely observed V segments, including chromosome 9 orphons, were excluded from the earlier analysis of about 500 of the donors because counts were too low. In a later genetic analysis, a missense DCLRE1C variant was associated with V-gene and J-gene trimming of TCR beta chains, and the association was replicated in an independent cohort.

The rearranged chain carries TRBV13 and TRBJ2-7; 7 middle bases align to TRBD2. This receptor was taken from a middle-aged man in good health and CMV-seropositive. Material: PBMCs. The CDR3 loop reads CASSSQRERDSYEQYF. The DNA sequence reads TGTGCCAGCAGCTCCCAAAGGGAGCGGGACTCCTACGAGCAGTACTTC.